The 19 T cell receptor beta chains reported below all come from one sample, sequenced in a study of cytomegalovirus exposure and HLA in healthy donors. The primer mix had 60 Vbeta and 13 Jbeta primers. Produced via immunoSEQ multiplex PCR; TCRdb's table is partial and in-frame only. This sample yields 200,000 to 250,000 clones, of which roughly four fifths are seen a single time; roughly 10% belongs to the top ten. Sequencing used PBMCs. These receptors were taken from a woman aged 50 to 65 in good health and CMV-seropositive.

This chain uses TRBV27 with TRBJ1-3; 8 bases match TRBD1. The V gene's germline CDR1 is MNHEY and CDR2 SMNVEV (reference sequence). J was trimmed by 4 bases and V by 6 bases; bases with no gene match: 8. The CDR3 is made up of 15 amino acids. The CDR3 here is CASSRIRGQGNTIYF. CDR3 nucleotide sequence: TGTGCCAGCAGCCGTATCAGGGGGCAAGGAAACACCATATATTTT.

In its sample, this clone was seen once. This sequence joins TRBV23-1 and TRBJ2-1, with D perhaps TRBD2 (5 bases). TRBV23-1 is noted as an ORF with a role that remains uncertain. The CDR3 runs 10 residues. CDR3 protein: CDSRVDEQFF. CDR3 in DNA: TGCGATTCGCGGGTCGATGAGCAGTTCTTC.

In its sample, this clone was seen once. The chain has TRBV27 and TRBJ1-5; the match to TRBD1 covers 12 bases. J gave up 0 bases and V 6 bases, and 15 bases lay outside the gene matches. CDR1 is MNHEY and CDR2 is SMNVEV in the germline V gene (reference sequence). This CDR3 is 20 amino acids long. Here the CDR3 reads CASSPTTGTGGLYSNQPQHF. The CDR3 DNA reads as TGTGCCAGCAGCCCCACCACCGGGACAGGGGGCCTATATAGCAATCAGCCCCAGCATTTT.

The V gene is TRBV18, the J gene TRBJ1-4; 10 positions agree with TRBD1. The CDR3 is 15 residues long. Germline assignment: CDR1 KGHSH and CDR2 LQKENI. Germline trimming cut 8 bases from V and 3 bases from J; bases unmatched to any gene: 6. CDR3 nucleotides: TGTGCCAGCCGGTGGACAGGGGGATCTAATGAAAAACTGTTTTTT. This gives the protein CASRWTGGSNEKLFF.

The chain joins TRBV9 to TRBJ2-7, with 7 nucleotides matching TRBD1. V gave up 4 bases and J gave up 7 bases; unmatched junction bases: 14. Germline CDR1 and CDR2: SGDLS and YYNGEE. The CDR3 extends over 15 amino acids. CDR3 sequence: CASSSGTAPLEEQYF. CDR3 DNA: TGTGCCAGCAGCTCAGGGACAGCCCCCCTGGAAGAGCAGTACTTC.

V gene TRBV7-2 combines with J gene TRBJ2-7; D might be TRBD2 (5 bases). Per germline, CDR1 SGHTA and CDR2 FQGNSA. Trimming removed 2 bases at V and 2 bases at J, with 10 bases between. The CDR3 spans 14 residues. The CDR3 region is CASSLNRGPYEQYF. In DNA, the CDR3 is TGTGCCAGCAGCTTAAATAGAGGGCCCTACGAGCAGTACTTC.

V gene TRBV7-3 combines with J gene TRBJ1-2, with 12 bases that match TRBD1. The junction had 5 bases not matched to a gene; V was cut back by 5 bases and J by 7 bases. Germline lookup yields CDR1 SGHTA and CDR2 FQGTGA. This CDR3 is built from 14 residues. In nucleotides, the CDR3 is TGTGCCAGCAGCACCGGGACAGGGGGCGGTGGCTACACCTTC. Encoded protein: CASSTGTGGGGYTF. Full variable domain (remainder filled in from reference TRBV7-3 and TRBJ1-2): GAGVSQTPSNKVTEKGKYVELRCDPISGHTALYWYRQSLGQGPEFLIYFQGTGAADDSGLPNDRFFAVRPEGSVSTLKIQRTERGDSAVYLCASSTGTGGGGYTFGSGTRLTVV.

The CDR3 sequence is CASSLWPTRDQPQHF. CDR3 DNA sequence: TGTGCCAGCAGTTTATGGCCGACTCGCGATCAGCCCCAGCATTTT. The rearrangement uses TRBV28 and TRBJ1-5, with D uncertain. Germline loops: CDR1 MDHEN, CDR2 SYDVKM. The CDR3 is made up of 15 amino acids. Trimming pared 0 bases from V and 5 bases from J, leaving 11 bases between.

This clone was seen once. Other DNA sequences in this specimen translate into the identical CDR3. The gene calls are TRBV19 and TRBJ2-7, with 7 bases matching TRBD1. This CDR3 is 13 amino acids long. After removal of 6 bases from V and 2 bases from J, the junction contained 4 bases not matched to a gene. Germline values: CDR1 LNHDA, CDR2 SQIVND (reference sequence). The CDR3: CASRKTGAYEQYF. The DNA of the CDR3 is TGTGCCAGTAGAAAAACAGGGGCCTACGAGCAGTACTTC.

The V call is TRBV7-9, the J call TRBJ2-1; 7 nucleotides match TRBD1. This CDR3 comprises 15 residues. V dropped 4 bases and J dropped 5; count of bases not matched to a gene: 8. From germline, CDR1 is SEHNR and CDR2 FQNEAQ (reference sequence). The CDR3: CASSSRQGTNNEQFF. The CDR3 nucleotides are TGTGCCAGCAGCTCAAGACAGGGTACAAACAATGAGCAGTTCTTC.

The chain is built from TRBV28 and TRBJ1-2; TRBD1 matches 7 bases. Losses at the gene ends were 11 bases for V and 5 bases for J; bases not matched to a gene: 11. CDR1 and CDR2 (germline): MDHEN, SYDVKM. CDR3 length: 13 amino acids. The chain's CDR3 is CAGSRGQRYGYTF. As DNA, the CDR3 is TGTGCCGGCTCAAGGGGGCAAAGGTATGGCTACACCTTC.

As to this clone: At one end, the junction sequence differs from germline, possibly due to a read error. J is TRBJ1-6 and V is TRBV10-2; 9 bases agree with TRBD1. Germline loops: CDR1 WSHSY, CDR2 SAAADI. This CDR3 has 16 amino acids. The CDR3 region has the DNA TGCGCCAGCAGTGAGCAAGGGACAGGGTATACTTCACCCCTCCACTTT. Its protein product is CASSEQGTGYTSPLHF.

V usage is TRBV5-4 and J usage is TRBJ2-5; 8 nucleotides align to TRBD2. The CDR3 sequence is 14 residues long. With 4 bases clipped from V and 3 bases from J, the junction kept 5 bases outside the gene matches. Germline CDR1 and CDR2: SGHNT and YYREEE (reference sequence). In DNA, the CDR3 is TGTGCCAGCAGCCCCCGGGGGGGCGAAGAGACCCAGTACTTC. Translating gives CASSPRGGEETQYF.

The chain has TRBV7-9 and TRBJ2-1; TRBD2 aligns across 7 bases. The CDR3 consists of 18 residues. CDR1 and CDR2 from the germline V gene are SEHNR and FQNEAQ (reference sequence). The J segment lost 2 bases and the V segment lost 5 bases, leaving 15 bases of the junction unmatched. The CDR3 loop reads CASSPKFFVSGAYNEQFF. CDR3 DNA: TGTGCCAGCAGCCCCAAATTTTTCGTGAGCGGGGCCTACAATGAGCAGTTCTTC.

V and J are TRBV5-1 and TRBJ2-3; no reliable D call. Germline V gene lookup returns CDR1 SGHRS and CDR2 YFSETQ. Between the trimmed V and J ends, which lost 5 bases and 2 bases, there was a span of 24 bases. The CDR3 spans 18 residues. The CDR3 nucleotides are TGCGCCAGCAGGAGCTTCCGTAATCTCAGGATGAACACAGATACGCAGTATTTT. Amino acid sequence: CASRSFRNLRMNTDTQYF. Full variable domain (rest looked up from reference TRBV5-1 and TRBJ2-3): KAGVTQTPRYLIKTRGQQVTLSCSPISGHRSVSWYQQTPGQGLQFLFEYFSETQRNKGNFPGRFSGRQFSNSRSEMNVSTLELGDSALYLCASRSFRNLRMNTDTQYFGPGTRLTVL.

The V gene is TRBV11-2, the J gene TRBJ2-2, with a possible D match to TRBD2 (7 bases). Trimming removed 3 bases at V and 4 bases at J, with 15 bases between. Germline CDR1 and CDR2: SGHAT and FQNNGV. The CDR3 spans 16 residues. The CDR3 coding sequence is TGTGCCAGCAGCTTCTCGCGGGGGCGTGGCACCGGGGAGCTGTTTTTT. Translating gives CASSFSRGRGTGELFF.

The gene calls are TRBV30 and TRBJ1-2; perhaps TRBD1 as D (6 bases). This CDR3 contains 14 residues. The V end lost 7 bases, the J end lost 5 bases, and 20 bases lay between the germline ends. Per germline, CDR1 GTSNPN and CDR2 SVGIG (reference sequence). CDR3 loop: CALRQDRIIYGYTF. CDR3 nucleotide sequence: TGTGCCTTGAGACAGGACCGTATAATATATGGCTACACCTTC.

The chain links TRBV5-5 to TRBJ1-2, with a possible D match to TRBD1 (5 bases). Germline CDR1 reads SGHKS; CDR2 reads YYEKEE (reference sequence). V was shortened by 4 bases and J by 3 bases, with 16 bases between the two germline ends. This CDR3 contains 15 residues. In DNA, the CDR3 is TGTGCCAGCAGCCTATCGGGGGGTACCGACTATGGCTACACCTTC. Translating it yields CASSLSGGTDYGYTF.

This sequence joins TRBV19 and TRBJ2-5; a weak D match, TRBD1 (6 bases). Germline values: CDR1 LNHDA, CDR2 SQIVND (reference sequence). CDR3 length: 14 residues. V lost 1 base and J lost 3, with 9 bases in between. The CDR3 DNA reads TGTGCCAGTAGTATAGTAGGGGGTAAAGAGACCCAGTACTTC. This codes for CASSIVGGKETQYF. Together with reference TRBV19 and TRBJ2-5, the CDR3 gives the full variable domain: DGGITQSPKYLFRKEGQNVTLSCEQNLNHDAMYWYRQDPGQGLRLIYYSQIVNDFQKGDIAEGYSVSREKKESFPLTVTSAQKNPTAFYLCASSIVGGKETQYFGPGTRLLVL.